A selection of T cell receptor beta chains follows, all from one sample in a study of beta chain features in type 1 diabetes. The assay was immunoSEQ multiplex PCR, and TCRdb's table has in-frame clones only and misses some. Of under 200,000 clones detected, roughly 9.1% appear once; the ten largest clones hold approximately 2.3%. The sample was central memory CD4+ T cells from blood. These receptors all come from a woman in her late teens or twenties in good health. Both conserved end residues are part of each CDR3. D genes are given only for firm matches. Only part of the rows carry a size: once, few, many, or a class if the clone is expanded.

d_call,j_call,clone_size,v_call,cdr3_length,cdr3_aa,cdr3_nt
-,TRBJ1-2,few,TRBV5-6,12,CASSSEPYGYTF,TGTGCCAGCAGCTCGGAGCCCTATGGCTACACCTTC
TRBD1,TRBJ1-1,-,TRBV20-1,11,CSADGQGEAFF,TGCAGTGCAGATGGACAGGGTGAAGCTTTCTTT
TRBD1,TRBJ1-2,few,TRBV5-1,15,CASSVGQAAGAGYTF,TGCGCCAGCAGCGTCGGACAGGCGGCCGGCGCTGGCTACACCTTC
-,TRBJ1-1,-,TRBV5-1,15,CASSWETGWNTEAFF,TGCGCCAGCAGCTGGGAAACAGGGTGGAACACTGAAGCTTTCTTT
TRBD1,TRBJ2-1,few,TRBV6-6,15,CASSPGQGAGNEQFF,TGTGCCAGCAGTCCTGGACAGGGGGCGGGTAATGAGCAGTTCTTC
-,TRBJ2-3,few,TRBV29-1,13,CSVERWSTDTQYF,TGCAGCGTAGAGAGGTGGAGCACAGATACGCAGTATTTT
-,TRBJ2-1,few,TRBV11-2,11,CASSPYNEQFF,TGTGCCAGCAGCCCTTACAATGAGCAGTTCTTC
TRBD2,TRBJ2-7,few,TRBV19,15,CASRSRGESSYEQYF,TGTGCCAGTAGATCCCGGGGGGAAAGCTCCTACGAGCAGTACTTC
-,TRBJ2-1,few,TRBV5-1,12,CASSAWEDEQFF,TGCGCCAGCAGCGCGTGGGAGGATGAGCAGTTCTTC
-,TRBJ2-3,few,TRBV30,16,CAWGSGRSGEADTQYF,TGTGCCTGGGGATCGGGTAGATCGGGAGAAGCAGATACGCAGTATTTT